The TCR beta chain under discussion was sequenced for a study of T cell repertoires in cytomegalovirus infection. Study-wide background: Public TCR beta signatures marked donors with CMV infection and the matching HLA. Study-wide results and caveats: Predominance within the ex vivo response was attributable to HLA-C-restricted CMV-specific TCR beta clonotypes. Frequencies of public TCR beta families were cumulated, and this identified carriers of CMV plus the relevant HLA.

The germline gives CDR1 SQVTM, CDR2 ANQGSEA. V lost 4 bases and J 3 bases, leaving 18 bases between the germline ends. There are 15 residues in the CDR3. About this clonotype: Its antigen is undetermined.

TCRdb reprocessed the reads with MiXCR, giving one entry per CDR3 protein. The data hold a few hundred thousand distinct CDR3 sequences, with roughly 13% observed a single time. The sequence was obtained from a human donor in good health (CMV status not recorded). Some clones in this sample may be carry-over from other donors' samples. Sequencing was carried out using PBMCs. The V gene is TRBV29-1, the J gene TRBJ2-5, with D maybe TRBD2 (6 bases). In DNA, the CDR3 is TGCAGCGTTGTAGGAACAGTAAGGAGGGAAGAGACCCAGTACTTC. Its translation: CSVVGTVRREETQYF.